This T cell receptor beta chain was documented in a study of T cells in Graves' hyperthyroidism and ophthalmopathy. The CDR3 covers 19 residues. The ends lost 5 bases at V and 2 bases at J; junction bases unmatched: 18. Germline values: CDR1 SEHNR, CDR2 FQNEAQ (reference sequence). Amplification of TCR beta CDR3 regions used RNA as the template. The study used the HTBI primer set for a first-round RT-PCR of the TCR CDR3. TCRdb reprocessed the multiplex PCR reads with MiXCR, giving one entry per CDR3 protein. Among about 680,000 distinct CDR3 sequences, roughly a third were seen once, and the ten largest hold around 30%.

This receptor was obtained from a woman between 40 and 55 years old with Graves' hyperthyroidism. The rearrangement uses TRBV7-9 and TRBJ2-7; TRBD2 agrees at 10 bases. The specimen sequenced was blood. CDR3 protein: CASSPKSGRALGLTYEQYF. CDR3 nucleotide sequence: TGTGCCAGCAGCCCTAAGAGCGGGAGGGCCTTAGGCCTGACCTACGAGCAGTACTTC.